This T cell receptor (beta chain) originates from a study of low-dose radiotherapy and immunotherapy resistance in tumors (dated by TCRdb to about 2022). Background for the entire study: In Cohort 1, each fraction delivered 0.5 Gy every 2 weeks, and the prescribed total PTV dose was 6.5 Gy. Patients were given nivolumab as a 240 mg flat dose every two weeks and ipilimumab at 1 mg/kg every six weeks, with both drugs delivered intravenously. Patients in Cohort 2 were given 1 Gy per fraction every two weeks, for a total of 13 Gy across 26 weeks. Aspirin 300 mg was taken orally once daily by patients for four cycles, starting on cycle 1 day 1. Cyclophosphamide 200 mg/m2 was given intravenously every two weeks, one day before each radiation and immunotherapy administration. Eight patients were included in the translational analysis: three from the first dose cohort and the first five from the second dose cohort. No randomization into treatment groups was done for the people taking part in the trial.

A few counts support this clonotype. Its recognized antigen is unknown. One base away there is no much larger clone; base qualities are not given. In the germline V gene, CDR1 corresponds to KGHSH and CDR2 to LQKENI. The cysteine opens and the phenylalanine closes a CDR3 of 13 amino acids. Left in the record is the CDR3 DNA by itself, 39 bases read in frame from the first base. At the junction V is shortened by 4 bases and J by 3 bases, with 9 bases in between. To make first-strand cDNA, Superscript III was used along with a set of TRAV- and TRBV-specific primers so that both the TCRalpha and TCRbeta chains were covered. An approximately 20-cycle PCR with Phusion amplified the TCRs, pairing a constant-region primer with the adapter that was attached to the V primers. Amplification of the isolated mRNA was done with the MessageAmp II aRNA Amplification Kit, which involved an approximately 15-hour in vitro transcription at 37 degrees C. mRNA for TCR sequencing was isolated with the Dynabeads mRNA DIRECT Purification Kit. Indexed Illumina adapters were added in a second roughly 25-cycle Phusion PCR, and the resulting products were purified with AMPure XP beads. The source study handled its data this way. Custom Perl scripts were used to pool TCR sequences that encoded the same protein, to remove out-of-frame sequences, and to calculate the abundance of each clonotype. Any TCR sequence backed by just one read was left out of the analysis. Among the metrics used to describe the repertoires were Shannon entropy, Gini index, clonality, richness, and the frequency of TCRs shared between repertoires. The public reads were quality trimmed at Q25 with fastp and then assembled into clones with MiXCR by TCRdb, keeping productive beta chains. Duplicate CDR3 protein sequences are folded into a single record with the most common DNA and genes. What appears here as the V and J calls and clone size reflects TCRdb's work, not the paper's. In this sample the table shows about 10,000 distinct CDR3 sequences, 35% to 50% of which occur a single time. The top ten clones comprise 5.5% to 6% of the sample.

Donors were enrolled in RACIN, a single-arm phase I dose-escalation trial combining nivolumab, ipilimumab, aspirin, low-dose cyclophosphamide and low-dose radiotherapy. Patients were eligible if they had advanced solid tumors that were TIL-negative. The rearranged chain carries TRBV18 and TRBJ1-1; a confident D gene designation cannot be given. This TCR was recovered from a human donor with advanced metastatic prostate, ovarian, gallbladder or colorectal cancer (not recorded which). This table probably holds off-target reads from a library built for another chain. The nucleotide sequence reads as follows: TGTGCCAGCTCACGGAACTCGGACACTGAAGCTTTCTTT. Its translation is CASSRNSDTEAFF.